Sequencing of this TCR beta chain was carried out in a study of T-cell memory formation after mild COVID-19. Whole-study results and caveats: Prior to infection, memory already included some responding clones, suggesting cross-reactive memory joined. Shrinking CD4+ clones resided mostly in CM and EM, and CD8+ ones in EMRA.

TCRdb re-analysed the 5' RACE reads in MiXCR, keeping a single row per CDR3 protein. The data hold around 510,000 distinct CDR3 sequences, with less than 25% observed a single time. In this sample, this clonotype turned up a few times. Its antigen is as yet unknown. There are 17 residues in the CDR3. Trimming took 3 bases from V and 0 from J; bases not matched to a gene: 6. Germline loops: CDR1 SGHRS, CDR2 YFSETQ. The origin of this receptor is an adult woman who had mild COVID-19 (a few samples of this study predate the infection). Cell type and time point are not known. V is TRBV5-1 and J is TRBJ2-6; 7 bases agree with TRBD1. Input material: PBMCs or a T cell subset sorted from them (not recorded which). The CDR3 DNA reads TGCGCCAGCAGCTCGCCGGGACAGAGCTCTGGGGCCAACGTCCTGACTTTC. It specifies CASSSPGQSSGANVLTF.